The next 25 T cell receptor beta chains were all read from a single sample in a study of blood T cell repertoires in COVID-19. Generated by immunoSEQ multiplex PCR, the TCRdb table keeps only in-frame clones and is missing some. The sample carries 450,000 to 500,000 clones, approximately 86% recorded once. The sequenced sample was PBMCs or T cells enriched from blood (not recorded which). All receptors come from a woman aged 60-75 years who had recovered from COVID-19.

This clone was seen only once. The chain recombines TRBV4-1 with TRBJ1-6; D may be TRBD1 (5 bases). Germline V gene data show CDR1 as MGHRA and CDR2 as YSYEKL. CDR3 length equals 16 residues. Trimming shortened V by 0 bases and J by 5 bases, and 11 bases separated the two germline ends. The CDR3 here is CASSQEQARDNSPLHF. CDR3 coding DNA: TGCGCCAGCAGCCAAGAACAGGCAAGGGATAATTCACCCCTCCACTTT.

V is TRBV7-6 and J is TRBJ2-2; D ambiguous. V was shortened by 1 base and J by 1 base, with 13 bases between the two germline ends. The CDR3 has 17 residues. The germline V gene encodes CDR1 SGHVS and CDR2 FNYEAQ. The CDR3, as DNA: TGTGCCAGCAGCTTAGTATTGAAGAGCAAGAACACCGGGGAGCTGTTTTTT. This gives the protein CASSLVLKSKNTGELFF.

This clone was detected only once. The chain links TRBV5-1 to TRBJ2-2; a possible D gene is TRBD2 (7 bases). CDR1 SGHRS and CDR2 YFSETQ come from the germline V gene. The V end was cut by 2 bases, the J end by 4 bases, with 24 bases between. This CDR3 has 19 residues. The CDR3 nucleotides are TGCGCCAGCAGCTTTGTTAGGTGGGGGGGCGGCGACCCCACCGGGGAGCTGTTTTTT. Its protein is CASSFVRWGGGDPTGELFF. The full variable domain, in which reference TRBV5-1 and TRBJ2-2 provide the parts outside the CDR3, is KAGVTQTPRYLIKTRGQQVTLSCSPISGHRSVSWYQQTPGQGLQFLFEYFSETQRNKGNFPGRFSGRQFSNSRSEMNVSTLELGDSALYLCASSFVRWGGGDPTGELFFGEGSRLTVL.

The CDR3 region has the DNA TGTGCCAGCAGTCGGACAGACTACAATGAGCAGTTCTTC. It encodes CASSRTDYNEQFF. This chain connects TRBV11-3 to TRBJ2-1; D may be TRBD1 (6 bases). This CDR3 has 13 amino acids. Trimming stripped 6 bases from V and 3 bases from J, with 9 bases between. Germline V gene lookup returns CDR1 SGHNT and CDR2 YENEEA. The full variable domain, completed using reference TRBV11-3 and TRBJ2-1, is EAGVVQSPRYKIIEKKQPVAFWCNPISGHNTLYWYLQNLGQGPELLIRYENEEAVDDSQLPKDRFSAERLKGVDSTLKIQPAELGDSAVYLCASSRTDYNEQFFGPGTRLTVL.

This sequence joins TRBV25-1 and TRBJ1-6, with 8 bases aligning to TRBD1. The germline V gene encodes CDR1 MGHDK and CDR2 SYGVNS. V was clipped by 1 base and J by 5 bases; unmatched bases: 1. The length of the CDR3 is 15 residues. The CDR3 reads CASSELGQDNSPLHF. DNA of the CDR3: TGTGCCAGCAGTGAATTGGGACAGGATAATTCACCCCTCCACTTT.

This chain joins TRBV4-1 and TRBJ1-5; maybe TRBD1 (5 bases). The CDR3 is 13 residues long. In germline, CDR1 is MGHRA, CDR2 YSYEKL. Trimming took 4 bases from V and 5 from J, leaving 9 bases between them. CDR3 residues: CASSLTADQPQHF. The DNA for the CDR3 is TGCGCCAGCAGCCTGACAGCAGATCAGCCCCAGCATTTT.

The chain uses TRBV6-1 and TRBJ1-2, with no clear D. With 1 base removed from V and 8 bases from J, the gap between germline ends came to 14 bases. From germline, CDR1 is MNHNS and CDR2 SASEGT. CDR3 length: 14 amino acids. This CDR3 reads CASSEGGNYVGYTF. CDR3 DNA sequence: TGTGCCAGCAGTGAAGGAGGGAATTATGTCGGCTACACCTTC.

Here the CDR3 reads CASSLPGQGSYEQYV. The CDR3 DNA is TGTGCCAGCAGCTTGCCGGGACAGGGGTCCTACGAGCAGTACGTC. The chain carries TRBV5-6 and TRBJ2-7; 10 bases align to TRBD1. CDR1 and CDR2 (germline): SGHDT, YYEEEE. This CDR3 has 15 amino acids. V dropped 1 base and J dropped 1; count of bases not matched to a gene: 2.

The chain is built from TRBV27 and TRBJ1-4, with 8 bases lining up with TRBD1. This CDR3 comprises 14 residues. J was trimmed by 4 bases and V by 7 bases; bases with no gene match: 5. Germline CDR1 MNHEY, CDR2 SMNVEV (reference sequence). The CDR3 DNA sequence: TGTGCCAGCAAAGTGACAGGGGTTAATGAAAAACTGTTTTTT. This sequence encodes CASKVTGVNEKLFF. Drawing the rest from reference TRBV27 and TRBJ1-4, the complete variable domain is EAQVTQNPRYLITVTGKKLTVTCSQNMNHEYMSWYRQDPGLGLRQIYYSMNVEVTDKGDVPEGYKVSRKEKRNFPLILESPSPNQTSLYFCASKVTGVNEKLFFGSGTQLSVL.

This chain uses TRBV9 with TRBJ1-6; 9 nucleotides agree with TRBD1. After removal of 3 bases from V and 7 bases from J, the junction contained 5 bases not matched to a gene. In germline, CDR1 is SGDLS, CDR2 YYNGEE. CDR3 length equals 15 residues. CDR3 loop: CASSAEDRGNSPLHF. In DNA form, the CDR3 reads TGTGCCAGCAGCGCCGAGGACAGGGGCAATTCACCCCTCCACTTT.

The chain uses TRBV19 and TRBJ1-1; D gene uncertain. Trimming pared 3 bases from V and 10 bases from J, leaving 12 bases between. CDR3 length equals 12 residues. Germline-derived CDR1 and CDR2 are LNHDA and SQIVND (reference sequence). The CDR3 protein is CASSIPGGRAFF. For the CDR3, the DNA is TGTGCCAGTAGTATTCCGGGAGGGCGAGCTTTCTTT.

The chain has TRBV27 and TRBJ1-2, with 7 bases aligning to TRBD1. The V and J ends lost 6 bases and 1 base, in that order; junction bases with no gene match: 11. The CDR3 is 16 amino acids. The germline CDR1 and CDR2 sequences are MNHEY and SMNVEV (reference sequence). The CDR3 sequence: CASSLRTGRVNYGYTF. DNA for the CDR3: TGTGCCAGCAGCCTAAGGACAGGTCGGGTTAACTATGGCTACACCTTC.

The CDR3 DNA reads as TGCGCCAGCAGCCAAGAAAGGACAGGGAGGGATCAGCCCCAGCATTTT. Protein product: CASSQERTGRDQPQHF. The genes are TRBV4-1 and TRBJ1-5; 8 nucleotides match TRBD1. Germline V gene sequence: CDR1 MGHRA, CDR2 YSYEKL. With V trimmed by 0 bases and J by 5 bases, 6 bases remained unmatched. This CDR3 has 16 residues.

This chain connects TRBV7-9 to TRBJ2-5; D perhaps matches TRBD2 (5 bases). The germline V gene has CDR1 SEHNR and CDR2 FQNEAQ (reference sequence). The V end was cut by 1 base, the J end by 7 bases, with 10 bases between. CDR3 size: 13 residues. This chain's CDR3 is CASSLGGIGTQYF. The CDR3 bases are TGTGCCAGCAGCTTAGGAGGGATCGGGACCCAGTACTTC.

V and J are TRBV3-1 (or the pseudogene TRBV3-2) and TRBJ1-6; D is unresolved. V was cut by 1 base and J by 12 bases, with 10 bases left in between. The CDR3 is made up of 13 amino acids. Germline lookup yields CDR1 LGHDT and CDR2 YNNKEL (reference sequence). In nucleotides, the CDR3 is TGTGCCAGCAGCCAAGGTCTCTTATTACCCCTCCACTTT. This gives the protein CASSQGLLLPLHF.

The V gene is TRBV6-5, the J gene TRBJ1-1, with D possibly being TRBD1 (6 bases). The CDR3 runs to 14 residues. Between the trimmed V and J ends, which lost 2 bases and 0 bases, there was a span of 7 bases. CDR1 and CDR2 (germline): MNHEY, SVGAGI. This CDR3 is CASSYGGLNTEAFF. As DNA, the CDR3 is TGTGCCAGCAGTTACGGGGGCCTGAACACTGAAGCTTTCTTT.

For this clone: The sample contains more than one DNA sequence encoding this CDR3. V and J are TRBV5-1 and TRBJ2-3; D ambiguous. Trimming cost V 3 bases and J 3 bases, with 5 bases left between them. Germline V gene data show CDR1 as SGHRS and CDR2 as YFSETQ. The CDR3 length is 12 residues. For the CDR3, the DNA is TGCGCCAGCAGCTCTTCGACAGATACGCAGTATTTT. It codes for CASSSSTDTQYF.

V usage is TRBV13 and J usage is TRBJ2-2, with a weak D call TRBD2 (5 bases). From germline, CDR1 is PRHDT and CDR2 FYEKMQ (reference sequence). This CDR3 has 16 amino acids. Trimming removed 6 bases from V and 8 bases from J, with 22 bases in between. DNA for the CDR3: TGTGCCAGCAGTTTTCCCGGGATCTTTAAGAGGGGGGAGCTGTTTTTT. The encoded protein is CASSFPGIFKRGELFF.

J is TRBJ1-1 and V is TRBV6-5, with unresolved D. Germline CDR1 reads MNHEY; CDR2 reads SVGAGI. Trimming removed 8 bases from V and 5 bases from J, with 12 bases in between. This CDR3 region has 12 residues. The CDR3 is CASFGWRTEAFF. In DNA form, the CDR3 reads TGTGCCAGCTTCGGATGGAGAACTGAAGCTTTCTTT.

The chain joins TRBV6-1 to TRBJ2-7, with 12 positions matching TRBD2. This CDR3 region has 14 residues. With V trimmed by 7 bases and J by 2 bases, 3 bases remained unmatched. The germline gives CDR1 MNHNS, CDR2 SASEGT. The CDR3 bases are TGTGCCAGCAAGCCTAGCGGGAGGGCCTACGAGCAGTACGTC. Its protein product is CASKPSGRAYEQYV.

This chain uses TRBV7-9 with TRBJ2-7; TRBD2 matches 7 bases. The trim removed 6 bases at V and 4 bases at J, leaving 18 bases unmatched. The CDR3 consists of 17 residues. CDR1 SEHNR and CDR2 FQNEAQ come from the germline V gene (reference sequence). CDR3 in amino acids: CASRQEGGRRGFYEQYF. The CDR3 coding sequence is TGTGCCAGCAGACAAGAGGGAGGGAGGCGGGGGTTTTACGAGCAGTACTTC.

The chain joins TRBV2 to TRBJ2-7; TRBD1 aligns across 7 bases. The germline gives CDR1 SNHLY, CDR2 FYNNEI. This CDR3 has 16 amino acids. Unmatched junction bases numbered 9, after V lost 0 bases and J lost 4 bases. DNA of the CDR3: TGTGCCAGCAGTGAAGCGCGAGAGGGGGCGCAGTACGAGCAGTACTTC. It is translated as CASSEAREGAQYEQYF.

The rearrangement links TRBV27 to TRBJ1-5; the match to TRBD1 covers 8 bases. From germline, CDR1 is MNHEY and CDR2 SMNVEV (reference sequence). The ends lost 4 bases at V and 3 bases at J; junction bases unmatched: 5. The CDR3 totals 15 residues. The CDR3 loop is CASSSGQVANQPQHF. As DNA, the CDR3 is TGTGCCAGCAGTTCGGGACAGGTCGCCAATCAGCCCCAGCATTTT.

The chain links TRBV7-8 to TRBJ2-2; 7 positions match TRBD1. Trimming took 5 bases from V and 3 from J; bases not matched to a gene: 12. The germline V gene has CDR1 SGHVS and CDR2 FQNEAQ. The CDR3 length is 17 residues. Here the CDR3 DNA reads TGTGCCAGCAGCCCCTGGGGTTGGGACAGATACACCGGGGAGCTGTTTTTT. Residues: CASSPWGWDRYTGELFF.

The chain recombines TRBV4-2 with TRBJ2-5; 11 bases agree with TRBD2. The germline V gene has CDR1 LGHNA and CDR2 YNFKEQ. Trimming removed 1 base from V and 2 bases from J; junction bases left unmatched: 9. CDR3 length: 18 residues. CDR3 nucleotides: TGTGCCAGCAGCCAAGTGGCTAGCGGGGGGATGGAACAAGAGACCCAGTACTTC. Translated, it gives CASSQVASGGMEQETQYF.